The 9 T cell receptor beta chains given below trace back to one sample, sequenced in a study of T-cell memory formation after mild COVID-19. TCRdb redid the calling of the 5' RACE reads with MiXCR, one entry per CDR3 protein. The sample contains around 390,000 distinct CDR3 sequences, 15% to 20% of which appear only once. Sample: PBMCs or a T cell subset sorted from them (not recorded which). The receptors were sampled from a man aged 18 to 35 who had mild COVID-19 (a few samples of this study predate the infection). Cell type and time point are not known.

A few counts support this clonotype. This CDR3 reads CASLSGGNQPQHF. CDR3 sequence (DNA): TGTGCCAGCCTAAGTGGGGGAAATCAGCCCCAGCATTTT. This chain joins TRBV21-1 and TRBJ1-5; the DNA was not used to check the table's D call, TRBD1. TRBV21-1 is assigned pseudogene status. The CDR3 is 13 amino acids.

The chain uses TRBV28 and TRBJ2-7; 7 bases are a match to TRBD2. This CDR3 comprises 15 residues. Germline CDR1 reads MDHEN; CDR2 reads SYDVKM. Germline trimming cut 5 bases from V and 2 bases from J; bases unmatched to any gene: 9. The CDR3 region has the DNA TGTGCCAGCAGTCTGCGGGGGAAATTAACCTACGAGCAGTACGTC. This codes for CASSLRGKLTYEQYV.

This clonotype was observed a handful of times. The chain links TRBV29-1 to TRBJ2-3, with 7 nucleotides matching TRBD2. V lost 3 bases, J lost 1 base, and 7 bases stayed unmatched. From germline, CDR1 is SQVTM and CDR2 ANQGSEA. CDR3 size: 15 residues. The CDR3 is CSVDRTSERTDTQYF. CDR3 nucleotides: TGCAGCGTTGACCGGACTAGTGAACGCACAGATACGCAGTATTTT.

This rearrangement joins TRBV10-3 to TRBJ2-3; either TRBD1 or TRBD2 may supply D (5 bases each). Germline V gene sequence: CDR1 ENHRY, CDR2 SYGVKD. V lost 4 bases and J 1 base, leaving 15 bases between the germline ends. The CDR3 sequence is 16 residues long. The DNA for the CDR3 is TGTGCCATCAGTGGATTAGGGGACCCTGGCACAGATACGCAGTATTTT. Its translation: CAISGLGDPGTDTQYF.

This clonotype has more than one count but fewer than ten. The chain uses TRBV6-2 or TRBV6-3 and TRBJ2-2, with 9 bases identical to TRBD2. Germline V gene sequence: CDR1 MNHEY, CDR2 SVGEGT. The CDR3 has 19 amino acids. V lost 7 bases, J lost 5 bases, and 20 bases stayed unmatched. CDR3 sequence: CASTDSPGLASVKTGELFF. In nucleotides, the CDR3 is TGTGCCAGCACCGACAGCCCGGGACTAGCTAGTGTGAAGACCGGGGAGCTGTTTTTT.

The table lists this clonotype with a few counts. V usage is TRBV14 and J usage is TRBJ2-6; D uncertain. Per germline, CDR1 SGHDN and CDR2 FVKESK. V was trimmed by 3 bases and J by 0 bases, leaving 15 bases between them. The CDR3 is 18 residues long. CDR3 region: CASSQGPSPHSGANVLTF. The CDR3 DNA reads TGTGCCAGCAGCCAGGGCCCCTCCCCCCACTCTGGGGCCAACGTCCTGACTTTC. The whole variable domain, remainder taken from reference TRBV14 and TRBJ2-6, is EAGVTQFPSHSVIEKGQTVTLRCDPISGHDNLYWYRRVMGKEIKFLLHFVKESKQDESGMPNNRFLAERTGGTYSTLKVQPAELEDSGVYFCASSQGPSPHSGANVLTFGAGSRLTVL.

This clonotype appeared many times. J is TRBJ1-4 and V is TRBV19; TRBD1 is a possible D gene (5 bases). This CDR3 is built from 11 residues. The V gene lost 7 bases and the J gene lost 13 bases, with 13 bases spanning the gap. In germline, CDR1 is LNHDA, CDR2 SQIVND (reference sequence). For the CDR3, the DNA is TGTGCCAGTAAGGAGGGGCGAAGACTGTTTTTT. Protein: CASKEGRRLFF.

This clonotype was detected only a few times. The chain joins TRBV11-2 to TRBJ2-1, with 9 bases lining up with TRBD2. Germline loops: CDR1 SGHAT, CDR2 FQNNGV. Losses at the gene ends were 1 base for V and 4 bases for J; bases not matched to a gene: 5. The CDR3 length is 16 residues. CDR3 protein: CASSLAGAGGYNEQFF. In DNA form, the CDR3 reads TGTGCCAGCAGCTTAGCCGGCGCGGGGGGGTACAATGAGCAGTTCTTC.

This chain uses TRBV5-1 with TRBJ2-2; tentatively, D is TRBD2 (7 bases). V dropped 3 bases and J dropped 5 bases, with 14 bases sitting between them. From germline, CDR1 is SGHRS and CDR2 YFSETQ. The CDR3 is 15 residues long. DNA of the CDR3: TGCGCCAGCAGCTCCCGGGGGGCCGTTACCGGGGAGCTGTTTTTT. The encoded protein is CASSSRGAVTGELFF.